A selection of T cell receptor beta chains follows, all from one sample in a study of blood T cell repertoires in COVID-19. TCRdb's copy holds only in-frame clones and misses some; the assay was immunoSEQ multiplex PCR. The data hold 110,000 to 150,000 clones, with around 87% observed a single time. The source material was peripheral blood. These receptors were obtained from a human donor in a cohort sampled during active COVID-19. CDR3s include the opening cysteine and the closing phenylalanine or tryptophan. A D gene is named only where the DNA matches it firmly. Only some rows state a clone size, as once, few, many or a class for expanded clones.

j_call d_call clone_size v_call cdr3_aa cdr3_nt
TRBJ2-3 TRBD2 - TRBV3-1/TRBV3-2 CASSLTSGGAADTQYF TGTGCCAGCAGCCTCACTAGCGGGGGGGCCGCAGATACGCAGTATTTT
TRBJ2-2 TRBD1 - TRBV29-1 CSANRGGGTGELFF TGCAGCGCCAACAGGGGTGGGGGCACCGGGGAGCTGTTTTTT
TRBJ2-7 TRBD1 - TRBV28 CASSLGDRGRNEQYF TGTGCCAGCAGTTTAGGGGACAGGGGGCGCAACGAGCAGTACTTC
TRBJ2-1 - - TRBV25-1 CASSERHWNEQFF TGTGCCAGCAGTGAAAGACATTGGAATGAGCAGTTCTTC
TRBJ1-5 - - TRBV28 CASIQQFNQPQHF TGTGCCAGCATCCAACAGTTTAATCAGCCCCAGCATTTT
TRBJ1-5 - - TRBV4-1 CASSPQGTHQPQHF TGCGCCAGCAGCCCCCAGGGGACCCACCAGCCCCAGCATTTT
TRBJ1-5 - - TRBV6-5 CASSYSSQVNQPQHF TGTGCCAGCAGTTACTCGTCGCAGGTCAATCAGCCCCAGCATTTT
TRBJ2-3 TRBD2 - TRBV7-9 CASSYWAGARTDTQYF TGTGCCAGCAGCTACTGGGCGGGAGCTCGCACAGATACGCAGTATTTT
TRBJ2-7 TRBD2 - TRBV7-8 CASSLRPLAGGNVQYF TGTGCCAGCAGCTTACGTCCGCTAGCGGGGGGGAATGTGCAGTACTTC
TRBJ2-1 - - TRBV3-1/TRBV3-2 CASRPGKSSYNEQFF TGTGCCAGCAGGCCTGGTAAGAGCTCCTACAATGAGCAGTTCTTC
TRBJ1-5 - few TRBV6-5 CASRPGYGVNQPQHF TGTGCCAGCAGACCAGGGTATGGGGTCAATCAGCCCCAGCATTTT
TRBJ2-1 - - TRBV28 CASSLFPGSRNEQFF TGTGCCAGCAGTTTATTCCCCGGGAGCCGGAATGAGCAGTTCTTC
TRBJ1-4 - - TRBV10-3 CAISESPQGLNEKLFF TGTGCCATCAGTGAGTCACCGCAGGGTCTCAATGAAAAACTGTTTTTT
TRBJ2-7 TRBD1 - TRBV7-8 CASSGGDREDTYEQYF TGTGCCAGCAGCGGGGGGGACAGGGAGGATACCTACGAGCAGTACTTC
TRBJ2-1 TRBD2 - TRBV27 CASSSGTSGAYNEQFF TGTGCCAGCAGTTCCGGGACTAGCGGGGCTTACAATGAGCAGTTCTTC
TRBJ1-1 - - TRBV24-1 CATRVGTMAFF TGTGCCACCAGAGTCGGGACAATGGCTTTCTTT
TRBJ2-3 TRBD2 - TRBV5-1 CASGSGRGGTDTQYF TGCGCCAGCGGCAGCGGGAGGGGTGGCACAGATACGCAGTATTTT
TRBJ1-4 - - TRBV28 CATTGLAREKLFF TGTGCCACCACGGGTCTGGCGCGTGAAAAACTGTTTTTT
TRBJ1-5 - - TRBV11-2 CASSPWRGQPQHF TGTGCCAGCAGCCCCTGGAGGGGTCAGCCCCAGCATTTT
TRBJ1-6 - - TRBV28 CASSSLGRGSYNSPLHF TGTGCCAGCAGTTCGTTAGGGAGAGGCTCCTATAATTCACCCCTCCACTTT
TRBJ2-7 TRBD2 - TRBV7-3 CASSLGREGAYEQYF TGTGCCAGCAGCTTAGGACGGGAGGGGGCCTACGAGCAGTACTTC
TRBJ1-2 TRBD1 - TRBV5-1 CASSSGQNLYLSNYGYTF TGCGCCAGCAGCTCGGGACAGAACCTTTACTTGTCTAACTATGGCTACACCTTC